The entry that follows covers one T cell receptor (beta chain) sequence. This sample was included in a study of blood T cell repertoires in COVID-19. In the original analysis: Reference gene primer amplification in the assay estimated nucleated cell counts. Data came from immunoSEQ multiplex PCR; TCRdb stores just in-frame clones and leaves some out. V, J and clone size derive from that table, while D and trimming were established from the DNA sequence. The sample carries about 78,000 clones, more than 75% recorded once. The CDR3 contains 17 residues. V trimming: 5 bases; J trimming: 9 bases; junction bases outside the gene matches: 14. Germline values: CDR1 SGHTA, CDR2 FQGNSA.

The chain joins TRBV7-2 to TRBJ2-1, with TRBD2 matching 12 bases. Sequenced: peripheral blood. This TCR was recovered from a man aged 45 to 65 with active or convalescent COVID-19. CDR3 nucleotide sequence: TGTGCCAGCAGCCCCGGAGGACTAGCGGGGTCCCGGGGTGAGCAGTTCTTC. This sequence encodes CASSPGGLAGSRGEQFF.